These T cell receptor beta chains were read from a single sample in a study of blood T cell repertoires in COVID-19. Profiled with immunoSEQ multiplex PCR; TCRdb holds only in-frame clones, not every one. The sample holds 300,000 to 400,000 clones, roughly nine tenths seen once. The sequenced sample was PBMCs or T cells enriched from blood (not recorded which). These receptors were obtained from a man between 18 and 29 years old who had recovered from COVID-19. Both conserved end residues are part of each CDR3. Each record gives: D gene, J gene, V gene, CDR3 DNA, CDR3 protein. D genes are given only for firm matches.

D gene: TRBD2
J gene: TRBJ2-7
V gene: TRBV5-1
CDR3 DNA: TGCGCCAGCAGCATGGGACTATCTGGGCTCTACGAGCAGTACTTC
CDR3 protein: CASSMGLSGLYEQYF

D gene: .
J gene: TRBJ2-1
V gene: TRBV30
CDR3 DNA: TGTGCCTGCCCTGGGACATTGGACAATGAGCAGTTCTTC
CDR3 protein: CACPGTLDNEQFF

D gene: .
J gene: TRBJ2-5
V gene: TRBV5-4
CDR3 DNA: TGTGCCAGCAGCTCCAGGGATGGAGAGACCCAGTACTTC
CDR3 protein: CASSSRDGETQYF

D gene: TRBD1
J gene: TRBJ1-3
V gene: TRBV7-9
CDR3 DNA: TGTGCCAGCAGCTTCCGGGACAGGGGAAACACCATATATTTT
CDR3 protein: CASSFRDRGNTIYF

D gene: TRBD1
J gene: TRBJ2-2
V gene: TRBV7-2
CDR3 DNA: TGTGCCAGCAGTTCATACTCCGGGACAGGGATGAGCGGGGAGCTGTTTTTT
CDR3 protein: CASSSYSGTGMSGELFF

D gene: TRBD1
J gene: TRBJ1-2
V gene: TRBV28
CDR3 DNA: TGTGCCAGCAGTTTAGTTGGGACAGGGGATTATGGCTACACCTTC
CDR3 protein: CASSLVGTGDYGYTF

D gene: .
J gene: TRBJ1-2
V gene: TRBV3-1/TRBV3-2
CDR3 DNA: TGTGCCAGCAGCCAAGAGGGCCAGAACTATGGCTACACCTTC
CDR3 protein: CASSQEGQNYGYTF

D gene: TRBD1
J gene: TRBJ1-2
V gene: TRBV28
CDR3 DNA: TGTGCCAGCAGTTCCGGGACAGGGGACTATTATGGCTACACCTTC
CDR3 protein: CASSSGTGDYYGYTF

D gene: TRBD2
J gene: TRBJ2-1
V gene: TRBV27
CDR3 DNA: TGTGCCAGCAGTTCGCGGACTAGCGGGGGGCCCAGGACCTACAATGAGCAGTTCTTC
CDR3 protein: CASSSRTSGGPRTYNEQFF

D gene: .
J gene: TRBJ2-3
V gene: TRBV5-4
CDR3 DNA: TGTGCCAGCAGCGTCGGTCAGGGCCTTCCAGATACGCAGTATTTT
CDR3 protein: CASSVGQGLPDTQYF

D gene: .
J gene: TRBJ1-1
V gene: TRBV5-1
CDR3 DNA: TGCGCCAGCAGCTTGGCCTGGGCTAACACTGAAGCTTTCTTT
CDR3 protein: CASSLAWANTEAFF

D gene: TRBD1
J gene: TRBJ2-2
V gene: TRBV5-4
CDR3 DNA: TGTGCCAGCAGCCCAAGGGGACAGGGGAGTACCGGGGAGCTGTTTTTT
CDR3 protein: CASSPRGQGSTGELFF

D gene: .
J gene: TRBJ2-1
V gene: TRBV28
CDR3 DNA: TGTGCCAGCAGTTCCCCAACCTCTACAGGGATTGAGCAGTTCTTC
CDR3 protein: CASSSPTSTGIEQFF

D gene: .
J gene: TRBJ1-3
V gene: TRBV18
CDR3 DNA: TGTGCCAGCTCACCACCCGGGGGAATCTCTGGAAACACCATATATTTT
CDR3 protein: CASSPPGGISGNTIYF

D gene: TRBD2
J gene: TRBJ2-7
V gene: TRBV18
CDR3 DNA: TGTGCCAGCCGCTCTAGCGGGACCTACGAGCAGTACTTC
CDR3 protein: CASRSSGTYEQYF